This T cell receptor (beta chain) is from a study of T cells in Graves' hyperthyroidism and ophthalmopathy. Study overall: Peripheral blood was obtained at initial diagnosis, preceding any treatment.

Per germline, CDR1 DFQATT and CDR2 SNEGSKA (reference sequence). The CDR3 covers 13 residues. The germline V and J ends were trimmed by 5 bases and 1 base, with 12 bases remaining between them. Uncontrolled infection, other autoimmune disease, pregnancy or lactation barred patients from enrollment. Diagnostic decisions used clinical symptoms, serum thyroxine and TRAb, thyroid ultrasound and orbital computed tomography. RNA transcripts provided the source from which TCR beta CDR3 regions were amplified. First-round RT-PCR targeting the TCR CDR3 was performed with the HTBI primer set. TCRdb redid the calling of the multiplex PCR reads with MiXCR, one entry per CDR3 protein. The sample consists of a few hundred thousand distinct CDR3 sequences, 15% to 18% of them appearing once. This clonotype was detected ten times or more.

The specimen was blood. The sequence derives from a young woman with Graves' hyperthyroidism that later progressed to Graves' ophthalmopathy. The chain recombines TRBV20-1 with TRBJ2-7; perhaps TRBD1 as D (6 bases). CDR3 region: CSAPGTSSYEQYF. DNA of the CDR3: TGCAGTGCTCCGGGGACATCTTCCTACGAGCAGTACTTC.